This is a list of T cell receptor beta chains from one sample in a study of T cell changes during pregnancy in multiple sclerosis. The data were produced by immunoSEQ multiplex PCR, yet TCRdb's version contains in-frame clones alone and is incomplete. This table has around 96,000 clones, 94% appearing once. Sequenced here: peripheral blood, sampled after pregnancy. These receptors were taken from a female donor in good health, enrolled as a control in a pregnancy study. Each CDR3 is given with its conserved first and last residue. D genes are given only for firm matches.

d_gene: TRBD2; j_gene: TRBJ2-7; v_gene: TRBV7-2; CDR3aa: CASSLKGSGGYEQYF
d_gene: TRBD2; j_gene: TRBJ2-7; v_gene: TRBV4-1; CDR3aa: CASSQASGTSSYEQYF
d_gene: TRBD2; j_gene: TRBJ2-1; v_gene: TRBV29-1; CDR3aa: CSVEILQLAGVEQFF
d_gene: TRBD2; j_gene: TRBJ2-1; v_gene: TRBV5-6; CDR3aa: CASSLPGPSGDEQFF
d_gene: .; j_gene: TRBJ2-5; v_gene: TRBV30; CDR3aa: CAWTPLALKETQYF
d_gene: .; j_gene: TRBJ1-1; v_gene: TRBV5-5; CDR3aa: CASSLGQGETEAFF
d_gene: TRBD2; j_gene: TRBJ2-4; v_gene: TRBV18; CDR3aa: CASSPSLAGGGKNIQYF
d_gene: .; j_gene: TRBJ1-5; v_gene: TRBV6-5; CDR3aa: CASAAGQYSNQPQHF
d_gene: .; j_gene: TRBJ1-1; v_gene: TRBV5-1; CDR3aa: CASQKEGGVSTEAFF
d_gene: .; j_gene: TRBJ2-5; v_gene: TRBV7-9; CDR3aa: CASSPLEGFGQETQYF
d_gene: .; j_gene: TRBJ2-2; v_gene: TRBV7-9; CDR3aa: CASSLALTGSGAGELFF
d_gene: .; j_gene: TRBJ2-5; v_gene: TRBV15; CDR3aa: CATSVSQGGGETQYF
d_gene: .; j_gene: TRBJ1-1; v_gene: TRBV6-5; CDR3aa: CASSYTSVTEAFF